This T cell receptor beta chain was retrieved from a study of shared clonotypes between healthy human individuals. Study details: Each donor contributed plates that comprised three CD4 naive, three CD4 memory, two CD8 naive and one CD8 memory.

Germline V gives CDR1 MNHEY, CDR2 SVGAGI. This CDR3 comprises 14 residues. J lost 4 bases, V lost 10 bases, and 9 bases had no gene match. On this clone itself: Its antigen is not identified.

Findings of the study overall: On the whole, naive subsets had larger estimated richness than memory subsets had. A reduction in generation probabilities was seen for non-shared clonotypes relative to those shared by all four donors.

Clones were sequenced by immunoSEQ multiplex PCR, and TCRdb holds only the in-frame ones, with some missing. The data show around 2.1 million clones, roughly 95% seen once. Material: naive CD4+ T cells sorted from blood. Documented subset: CD45RA+ positively selected. The genes are TRBV6-5 and TRBJ2-1; TRBD2 agrees at 8 bases. This receptor was obtained from a man aged 18 to 29 in good health. The CDR3 spells CATRSGGPYNEQFF. The DNA of the CDR3 is TGTGCCACCAGAAGCGGGGGACCGTACAATGAGCAGTTCTTC.